This is a list of T cell receptor beta chains from one sample in a study of OX40 agonist ivuxolimab in advanced cancers. The assay was immunoSEQ multiplex PCR, and TCRdb's table has in-frame clones only and misses some. The sample consists of approximately 70,000 clones, 75% to 95% of them appearing once. Specimen: CD4+ or CD8+ T cells sorted from blood, collected in a trial of the OX40 agonist ivuxolimab. Receptors were obtained from an adult with an advanced solid tumor such as melanoma, head and neck, liver or kidney cancer. Both conserved end residues are part of each CDR3. The D gene is left open where the match is weak. Not every row has a clone size; where given, it reads once, few, many or a size class.

size	D	J	V	DNA	CDR3
NA	NA	TRBJ2-1	TRBV11-1	TGTGCCAGCAGCTTAAACACCTACAATGAGCAGTTCTTC	CASSLNTYNEQFF
NA	NA	TRBJ1-5	TRBV6-1	TGTGCCAGCAGTGCCTCGACAGAGCAGCCCCAGCATTTT	CASSASTEQPQHF
few	NA	TRBJ2-5	TRBV18	TGTGCCAGCTCACCCCGGAAATGGGGAGAGGAGACCCAGTACTTC	CASSPRKWGEETQYF
NA	NA	TRBJ2-5	TRBV20-1	TGCAGTGCTATTCAAGAGACCCAGTACTTC	CSAIQETQYF
NA	NA	TRBJ1-4	TRBV7-6	TGTGCCAGCAGCTTAACAGGAAAGGAACTTACTAATGAAAAACTGTTTTTT	CASSLTGKELTNEKLFF
NA	TRBD1	TRBJ1-4	TRBV18	TGTGCCAGCTCCGGAACAGGGGCGAGTAATGAAAAACTGTTTTTT	CASSGTGASNEKLFF
NA	NA	TRBJ1-1	TRBV19	TGTGCCAGTAGGGCAGGACGCTTAAACACTGAAGCTTTCTTT	CASRAGRLNTEAFF
once	NA	TRBJ1-2	TRBV6-5	TGTGCCACCGCTCAGGGTTTGGGCTATGGCTACACCTTC	CATAQGLGYGYTF
NA	NA	TRBJ1-1	TRBV7-9	TGTGCCAGCAGCTTTGACACTGAAGCTTTCTTT	CASSFDTEAFF
NA	TRBD1	TRBJ2-5	TRBV2	TGTGCCAGCAGTGAAGGCGGGACAGGACAAGAGACCCAGTACTTC	CASSEGGTGQETQYF
NA	NA	TRBJ2-7	TRBV6-5	TGTGCCAGCAGTCCGCTCGCCTACGAGCAGTACTTC	CASSPLAYEQYF
NA	TRBD1	TRBJ1-1	TRBV19	TGTGCCAGTAGTATGGGGGACAGGGGATCGAACACTGAAGCTTTCTTT	CASSMGDRGSNTEAFF
once	TRBD1	TRBJ2-1	TRBV2	TGTGCCAGCAGTCGGGACAGGAGCTCCTACAATGAGCAGTTCTTC	CASSRDRSSYNEQFF
NA	TRBD1	TRBJ2-7	TRBV7-6	TGTGCCAGCAGCTTACGAGGGGGCGAACTTCCATACGAGCAGTACTTC	CASSLRGGELPYEQYF
few	NA	TRBJ2-1	TRBV18	TGTGCCAGCTCACCCGGAGTGGACAGATCATACAATGAGCAGTTCTTC	CASSPGVDRSYNEQFF
once	TRBD1	TRBJ2-1	TRBV30	TGTGCCTGGCGAAAGGGACAGGGGGCTTCACGGTCCTACAATGAGCAGTTCTTC	CAWRKGQGASRSYNEQFF
NA	TRBD1	TRBJ2-1	TRBV18	TGTGCCAGCTCACCAAGGGGACAGGGTAACAATGAGCAGTTCTTC	CASSPRGQGNNEQFF
once	TRBD2	TRBJ2-7	TRBV27	TGCACAAGAGATAGCGGGAATGGCGAGCAGTACTTC	CTRDSGNGEQYF
NA	TRBD1	TRBJ1-3	TRBV7-2	TGTGCCAGCAGCCGAGACAGGGCGGGAGGAAACACCATATATTTT	CASSRDRAGGNTIYF
NA	NA	TRBJ2-7	TRBV6-6	TGTGCCAGCAGTCCCCCAGGGTTAAACGAGCAGTACTTC	CASSPPGLNEQYF
NA	TRBD2	TRBJ2-5	TRBV30	TGTGCCTGGAACCTGGGACTACAAGAGACCCAGTACTTC	CAWNLGLQETQYF
NA	TRBD2	TRBJ2-3	TRBV28	TGTGCCAGCAGGGGGGGACTAGCTCCGCGAGATACGCAGTATTTT	CASRGGLAPRDTQYF
few	NA	TRBJ2-3	TRBV5-4	TGTGCCAGCAGCTCTATCGGGTATATTAGCACAGATACGCAGTATTTT	CASSSIGYISTDTQYF
NA	NA	TRBJ2-3	TRBV5-6	TGTGCCAGCAGCTTGAGGGGGATGACAGATACGCAGTATTTT	CASSLRGMTDTQYF
NA	TRBD2	TRBJ2-3	TRBV6-5	TGTGCCAGCAGGAGGGACTACGGCACAGATACGCAGTATTTT	CASRRDYGTDTQYF
NA	NA	TRBJ2-7	TRBV19	TGTGCCAGTAGTTCCTCGGGCCTCAGAAACGCCTACGAGCAGTACTTC	CASSSSGLRNAYEQYF
NA	NA	TRBJ2-3	TRBV11-2	TGTGCCAGCAGCTTAGAAGGGCGCGACACAGATACGCAGTATTTT	CASSLEGRDTDTQYF
NA	NA	TRBJ1-1	TRBV27	TGTGCCAGCAGTTTAGGCCAGCCCAGATTGAACACTGAAGCTTTCTTT	CASSLGQPRLNTEAFF
few	TRBD1	TRBJ2-7	TRBV13	TGTGCCAGCACCCTACGGGGGACAGGATCCGGCGAGCAGTACTTC	CASTLRGTGSGEQYF
NA	NA	TRBJ2-6	TRBV2	TGTGCCAGCATCGACTCTGGGGCCAACGTCCTGACTTTC	CASIDSGANVLTF
NA	TRBD1	TRBJ2-5	TRBV7-2	TGTGCCAGCAGCTTAAGACAGGGGGCAAGGACCCACCAAGAGACCCAGTACTTC	CASSLRQGARTHQETQYF
NA	NA	TRBJ1-4	TRBV28	TGTGCCAGCAGTTTTAGGGGACTTAGTAGTACGCATGCAACTAATGAAAAACTGTTTTTT	CASSFRGLSSTHATNEKLFF
NA	TRBD1	TRBJ2-5	TRBV6-5	TGTGCCAGCAGTAGACCGGGACAGGGCCAAGAGACCCAGTACTTC	CASSRPGQGQETQYF
NA	NA	TRBJ1-3	TRBV14	TGTGCCAGCAGCCAACGGTTACAGGGCGGAGGAAACACCATATATTTT	CASSQRLQGGGNTIYF
once	NA	TRBJ2-5	TRBV4-2	TGTGCCAGCAGCCAAGAAGTAAACAGAGAAGAGACCCAGTACTTC	CASSQEVNREETQYF
NA	TRBD1	TRBJ2-2	TRBV28	TGTGCCAGCAGTCCGGGGACAGGGCCTTTCACCGGGGAGCTGTTTTTT	CASSPGTGPFTGELFF
NA	NA	TRBJ1-4	TRBV7-2	TGTGCCAGCAGCTTAGGGCAGGGAGTCCGAAATGAAAAACTGTTTTTT	CASSLGQGVRNEKLFF
NA	NA	TRBJ2-2	TRBV9	TGTGCCAGCAGCGTCCAGGGTTCCGCGAACACCGGGGAGCTGTTTTTT	CASSVQGSANTGELFF
NA	NA	TRBJ1-6	TRBV27	TGTGCCAGCAGCCAGGGAGGGCAGGGCGACTCACCCCTCCACTTT	CASSQGGQGDSPLHF
once	NA	TRBJ2-1	TRBV19	TGTGCCAGTAGGGCGGCACTCGAGCAGTTCTTC	CASRAALEQFF
NA	NA	TRBJ1-2	TRBV11-2	TGTGCCAGCAGCTTAGCCTTGGACACAGGGAGGAACACCTTC	CASSLALDTGRNTF
NA	NA	TRBJ2-5	TRBV7-9	TGTGCCAGCAGCTTAGACAGGGGAGGAGAGACCCAGTACTTC	CASSLDRGGETQYF
once	NA	TRBJ1-5	TRBV7-8	TGTGCCAGCAGCTTAGTAAGCAATCAGCCCCAGCATTTT	CASSLVSNQPQHF
NA	NA	TRBJ2-7	TRBV28	TGTGCCAGCAGTCCCGGTGCAGGGGACGCCCCCCCCTACGAGCAGTACTTC	CASSPGAGDAPPYEQYF
NA	NA	TRBJ1-2	TRBV2	TGTGCCAGCAGTGTACAGGCCTATGGCTACACCTTC	CASSVQAYGYTF
NA	NA	TRBJ2-3	TRBV5-1	TGCGCCAGCAGCTTGGTGGCGGATACGCAGTATTTT	CASSLVADTQYF
NA	NA	TRBJ2-5	TRBV6-1	TGTGCCAGCAGTGAAGCGGGATTCATGGAGACCCAGTACTTC	CASSEAGFMETQYF
NA	NA	TRBJ2-1	TRBV7-2	TGTGCCAGCAGGCAGGGGGTAGGGGCGGGAGCACCCAATGAGCAGTTCTTC	CASRQGVGAGAPNEQFF